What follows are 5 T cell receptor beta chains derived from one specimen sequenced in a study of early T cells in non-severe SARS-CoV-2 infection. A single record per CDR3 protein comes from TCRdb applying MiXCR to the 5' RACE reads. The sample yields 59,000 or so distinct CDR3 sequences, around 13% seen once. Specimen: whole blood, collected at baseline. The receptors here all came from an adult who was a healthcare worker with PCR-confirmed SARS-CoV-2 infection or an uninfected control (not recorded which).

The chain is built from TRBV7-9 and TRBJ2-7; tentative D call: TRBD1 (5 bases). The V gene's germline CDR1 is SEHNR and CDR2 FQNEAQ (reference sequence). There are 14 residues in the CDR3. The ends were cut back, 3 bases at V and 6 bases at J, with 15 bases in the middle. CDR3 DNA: TGTGCCAGCAGCTTCGGCCAGGGCATGGGCGAGCAGTACTTC. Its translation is CASSFGQGMGEQYF.

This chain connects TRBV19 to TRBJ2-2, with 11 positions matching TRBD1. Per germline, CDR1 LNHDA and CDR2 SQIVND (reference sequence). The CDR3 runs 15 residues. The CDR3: CVSRRDRGFTGELFF. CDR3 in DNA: TGTGTCAGCCGCCGGGACAGGGGGTTCACCGGGGAGCTGTTTTTT.

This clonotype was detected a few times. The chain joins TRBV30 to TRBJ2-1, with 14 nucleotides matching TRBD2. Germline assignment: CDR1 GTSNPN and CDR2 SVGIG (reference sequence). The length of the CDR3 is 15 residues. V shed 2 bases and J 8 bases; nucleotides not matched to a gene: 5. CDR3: CAWSPGLAGDDEQFF. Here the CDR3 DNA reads TGTGCCTGGAGTCCGGGACTAGCGGGAGACGATGAGCAGTTCTTC.

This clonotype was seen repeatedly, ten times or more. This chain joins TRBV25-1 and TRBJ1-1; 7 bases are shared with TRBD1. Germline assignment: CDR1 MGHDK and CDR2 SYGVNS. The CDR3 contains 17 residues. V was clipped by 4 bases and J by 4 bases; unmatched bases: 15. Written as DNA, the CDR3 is TGTGCCAGCAGTGCCCTTTCGGAAGGGGGCTTGGGCACTGAAGCTTTCTTT. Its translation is CASSALSEGGLGTEAFF.

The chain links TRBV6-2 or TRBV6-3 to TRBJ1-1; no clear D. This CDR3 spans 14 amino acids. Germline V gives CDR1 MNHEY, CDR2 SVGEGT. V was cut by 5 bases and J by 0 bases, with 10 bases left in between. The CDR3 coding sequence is TGTGCCAGCAGTGTAAGTGTAATGAACACTGAAGCTTTCTTT. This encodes CASSVSVMNTEAFF.